This is a list of T cell receptor beta chains from one sample in a study of T cells expressing NK-cell markers. TCRdb re-called the 5' RACE reads and catalogs CDR3 proteins one per entry, DNA excluded. The table for this sample gives roughly 430,000 distinct CDR3 sequences. The sequenced sample consisted of blood T cells: a sorted CD56 or NKG2C T cell subset, CD4+ or CD8+ T cells, or bulk PBMC T cells (not recorded which). Every receptor here comes from a woman aged 18 to 75 in good health. Each CDR3 is given with its conserved first and last residue.

>TRBJ2-1|TRBV24-1
CATSGRNDNEQFF
>TRBJ2-5|TRBV18
CASSPPSQGSQETQYF
>TRBJ2-3|TRBV12-3/TRBV12-4
CATTWGPTDTQYF
>TRBJ2-1|TRBV6-5
CASSYSTSGYNEQFF
>TRBJ1-2|TRBV5-1
CASRQGGYGYTF
>TRBJ2-2|TRBV6-1
CASRPGLYTGELFF
>TRBJ1-5|TRBV20-1
CSARDRPVMGFDSNQPQHF
>TRBJ2-3|TRBV7-2
CASSRYTDTQYF
>TRBJ2-7|TRBV7-8
CASSPTSGRVYEQYF
>TRBJ2-1|TRBV12-3/TRBV12-4
CAINPPFRGPSEQFF
>TRBJ2-5|TRBV3-1
CASSQGRDSGQYF
>TRBJ1-1|TRBV6-1
CASTSGEGTEAFF
>TRBJ2-3|TRBV20-1
CSASGRVFPDTQYF
>TRBJ2-7|TRBV30
CAWSARGVGEQYF
>TRBJ2-7|TRBV7-3
CASSLNGGQGYEQYF
>TRBJ2-3|TRBV20-1
CSARDPRTSGSSTDTQYF
>TRBJ2-3|TRBV12-3/TRBV12-4
CASLRERGGADTQYF
>TRBJ2-3|TRBV18
CASSPPGWLASTDTQYF
>TRBJ1-4|TRBV9
CASSVHHQGEKLFF
>TRBJ2-3|TRBV2
CATDSVGGGTDTQYF
>TRBJ2-3|TRBV7-3
CASSSGLVPDTQYF
>TRBJ2-1|TRBV11-2
CASSLDRDDHNEQFF
>TRBJ1-2|TRBV5-1
CASSPGDSYGYTF
>TRBJ2-3|TRBV10-3
CAISESDSTDTQYF
>TRBJ2-2|TRBV10-3
CAISESGAHMAGELFF
>TRBJ2-1|TRBV25-1
CASSASRSSYNEQFF
>TRBJ2-1|TRBV10-2
CASNPDLYNEQFF
>TRBJ1-1|TRBV29-1
CSAYRGLNTEAFF
>TRBJ1-4|TRBV20-1
CSARDPRTGGEKLFF
>TRBJ1-1|TRBV9
CASSLRDREGTEAFF
>TRBJ2-3|TRBV3-1
CASSQTTASTDTQYF
>TRBJ1-2|TRBV20-1
CSASGILRGPAGDGYTF
>TRBJ2-3|TRBV4-1
CASSQKASGTTDTQYF
>TRBJ2-2|TRBV20-1
CSAREARGNTGELFF
>TRBJ2-5|TRBV5-4
CASSPGQPGETQYF
>TRBJ2-1|TRBV7-2
CASSFSRTVGSEQFF
>TRBJ2-5|TRBV5-6
CASSSPWIAGQTQYF
>TRBJ2-1|TRBV9
CASSAATDEQFF
>TRBJ1-2|TRBV6-1
CASTRGVNYGYTF
>TRBJ1-1|TRBV20-1
CSANPGQLIGDSEAFF